A single sample is the source of the 11 T cell receptor beta chains below, sequenced in a study of control samples from healthy donors and cancer patients (dated by TCRdb to the early 2020s). Library generation was performed with the immunoSEQ multiplex PCR assay. Imported from immuneACCESS, the table was reduced by TCRdb to in-frame sequences with V and J called. These copies leave out some clones; in studies compared against another copy, an unresolved V gene accounts for under half, and the cause of the remainder is not known. This sample holds tens of thousands of clones; 93% were observed only once. Roughly 1.3% of the sample belongs to the ten largest clones. Sequencing input: PBMCs. The receptors shown here come from a woman in her thirties or forties with lung cancer.

The chain links TRBV3-1 (or the pseudogene TRBV3-2) to TRBJ1-1; D remains unclear. CDR1 and CDR2 (germline): LGHDT, YNNKEL (reference sequence). The CDR3 sequence is 13 residues long. Trimming stripped 1 base from V and 6 bases from J, with 9 bases between. Here the CDR3 reads CASSQGRIAEAFF. The CDR3 DNA reads as TGTGCCAGCAGCCAAGGGCGGATTGCTGAAGCTTTCTTT.

A single count supports this clone. One end of the junction does not line up with germline, which may come from a read error. The chain links TRBV15 to TRBJ2-3; D uncertain. This CDR3 has 12 amino acids. Germline V gene sequence: CDR1 LNHNV, CDR2 YYDKDF (reference sequence). The CDR3 region has the DNA TGTGCCACCAGCGGAGACACAGATACGCAGTATTTT. Encoded protein: CATSGDTDTQYF. Complete variable domain (other parts from reference TRBV15 and TRBJ2-3): DAMVIQNPRYQVTQFGKPVTLSCSQTLNHNVMYWYQQKSSQAPKLLFHYYDKDFNNEADTPDNFQSRRPNTSFCFLDIRSPGLGDTAMYLCATSGDTDTQYFGPGTRLTVL.

This chain connects TRBV15 to TRBJ1-2; tentatively, D is TRBD1 (5 bases). This CDR3 has 16 residues. Germline V gives CDR1 LNHNV, CDR2 YYDKDF (reference sequence). Trimming removed 0 bases at V and 3 bases at J, with 14 bases between. The CDR3: CATSRDWADSHYGYTF. The CDR3, as DNA: TGTGCCACCAGCAGAGATTGGGCAGACAGTCACTATGGCTACACCTTC.

The chain joins TRBV3-1 (or the pseudogene TRBV3-2) to TRBJ1-1; tentative D call: TRBD1 (6 bases). The CDR3 totals 15 residues. Germline V gene sequence: CDR1 LGHDT, CDR2 YNNKEL (reference sequence). Trimming cost V 1 base and J 4 bases, with 13 bases left between them. This CDR3 is CASSQAGGQSTEAFF. The CDR3 region has the DNA TGTGCCAGCAGCCAAGCGGGGGGGCAGAGCACTGAAGCTTTCTTT.

The V and J genes are TRBV18 and TRBJ2-1, with 13 bases that match TRBD2. Germline values: CDR1 KGHSH, CDR2 LQKENI. The V gene end was trimmed by 6 bases and the J gene end by 4 bases; junction bases not matched to a gene: 9. The CDR3 is made up of 17 amino acids. In nucleotides, the CDR3 is TGTGCCAGCTCTCCTGCACTAGCGGGGGGGGTATACAATGAGCAGTTCTTC. Translation gives CASSPALAGGVYNEQFF.

The V gene is TRBV3-1 (or the pseudogene TRBV3-2), the J gene TRBJ2-7; possibly TRBD1 for D (6 bases). Trimming shortened V by 0 bases and J by 4 bases, and 13 bases separated the two germline ends. Germline CDR1 is LGHDT and CDR2 is YNNKEL (reference sequence). The length of the CDR3 is 15 residues. The chain's CDR3 is CASSQDWAGDYEQYF. In nucleotides, the CDR3 is TGTGCCAGCAGCCAAGATTGGGCAGGGGATTACGAGCAGTACTTC.

The chain joins TRBV6-5 to TRBJ1-2; 7 positions agree with TRBD1. Germline V gene sequence: CDR1 MNHEY, CDR2 SVGAGI. The CDR3 extends over 15 amino acids. With V trimmed by 5 bases and J by 0 bases, 6 bases remained unmatched. The DNA of the CDR3 is TGTGCCAGCAGTAGGGACAGCCCCGCTAACTATGGCTACACCTTC. Translated: CASSRDSPANYGYTF.

CDR3 region: CASSQGAGGSYEQYF. CDR3 nucleotide sequence: TGCGCCAGCAGCCAAGGGGCGGGCGGATCCTACGAGCAGTACTTC. The chain is built from TRBV4-1 and TRBJ2-7; D may be TRBD2 (5 bases). V was shortened by 1 base and J by 1 base, with 11 bases between the two germline ends. The V gene's germline CDR1 is MGHRA and CDR2 YSYEKL. The CDR3 has 15 amino acids.

The chain links TRBV2 to TRBJ2-7, with D unresolved. The CDR3 is 14 amino acids. Germline CDR1 SNHLY, CDR2 FYNNEI. V gave up 9 bases and J gave up 3 bases, with 18 bases separating them. The CDR3 DNA reads TGTGCCAGTAAAAACAGTGAGAGTAACTACGAGCAGTACTTC. It yields the protein CASKNSESNYEQYF.

The V and J genes are TRBV14 and TRBJ1-2; D remains ambiguous. CDR1 is SGHDN and CDR2 is FVKESK in the germline V gene. The CDR3 totals 16 residues. The V end was cut by 4 bases, the J end by 0 bases, with 15 bases between. This chain's CDR3 is CASSLPVQDSNYGYTF. CDR3 sequence (DNA): TGTGCCAGCAGCCTCCCCGTGCAGGACTCTAACTATGGCTACACCTTC.

The V call is TRBV30, the J call TRBJ1-1; D might be TRBD1 (6 bases). Germline CDR1 and CDR2: GTSNPN and SVGIG (reference sequence). There are 13 residues in the CDR3. Trimming took off 0 bases at V and 5 bases at J, with 10 bases between the two ends. The CDR3 protein is CAWSVRGETEAFF. The CDR3 coding sequence is TGTGCCTGGAGTGTAAGGGGGGAGACTGAAGCTTTCTTT.